These 20 T cell receptor beta chains were sequenced from one sample in a study of CD8+ T cells in alopecia areata. Treatment specified: oral pan-JAK inhibitor, 5-10 mg twice daily. Extraction and reverse transcription of RNA yielded cDNA as the sequencing template. The repertoire was sequenced with immunoSEQ multiplex PCR; TCRdb's copy has only in-frame clones and lacks some. The sample has 60,000 to 85,000 clones; 60% to 70% are singletons. The specimen was CD8+ T cells sorted from blood, collected at week 24, from a patient treated with tofacitinib. The receptors originated from a human donor with alopecia areata.

The V gene is TRBV5-1, the J gene TRBJ2-7; D may be TRBD1 (5 bases). This CDR3 is 15 amino acids long. Germline V gene sequence: CDR1 SGHRS, CDR2 YFSETQ. Trimming removed 0 bases at V and 2 bases at J, with 12 bases between. CDR3 in DNA: TGCGCCAGCAGCTTGGAAGGGGATCCAGCCTACGAGCAGTACTTC. This codes for CASSLEGDPAYEQYF.

This chain's CDR3 is CSVAGLAGEVHGLSYNEQFF. For the CDR3, the DNA is TGCAGCGTCGCTGGACTAGCGGGGGAAGTTCACGGGCTCTCCTACAATGAGCAGTTCTTC. The chain employs TRBV29-1 and TRBJ2-1; TRBD2 matches at 13 bases. The CDR3 contains 20 residues. CDR1 and CDR2 (germline): SQVTM, ANQGSEA. The trim removed 6 bases at V and 0 bases at J, leaving 17 bases unmatched.

The genes are TRBV29-1 and TRBJ2-1; 11 bases align to TRBD2. V trimming: 7 bases; J trimming: 9 bases; junction bases outside the gene matches: 20. This CDR3 region has 17 residues. The V gene's germline CDR1 is SQVTM and CDR2 ANQGSEA. CDR3 residues: CSASGTSGSSGWGEQFF. CDR3 nucleotide sequence: TGCAGCGCCTCCGGGACTAGCGGTAGCTCGGGATGGGGTGAGCAGTTCTTC.

The chain combines TRBV19 with TRBJ2-7; D gene unclear. The germline V gene has CDR1 LNHDA and CDR2 SQIVND (reference sequence). V lost 3 bases and J lost 3, with 12 bases in between. The CDR3 totals 14 residues. Here the CDR3 reads CASSMTGRNYEQYF. The CDR3 nucleotides are TGTGCCAGTAGTATGACGGGCAGAAACTACGAGCAGTACTTC. The variable domain in full, with the rest retrieved from reference TRBV19 and TRBJ2-7, is DGGITQSPKYLFRKEGQNVTLSCEQNLNHDAMYWYRQDPGQGLRLIYYSQIVNDFQKGDIAEGYSVSREKKESFPLTVTSAQKNPTAFYLCASSMTGRNYEQYFGPGTRLTVT.

This chain links TRBV4-3 with TRBJ2-5; tentatively, D is TRBD1 (6 bases). The CDR3 totals 17 residues. Deletions cut 0 bases from V and 1 base from J, with 15 bases between. From germline, CDR1 is LGHNA and CDR2 YSLEER. The CDR3 DNA is TGCGCCAGCAGCCAAGATTATGGGGACAACCCCCAAGAGACCCAGTACTTC. Encoded protein: CASSQDYGDNPQETQYF.

The table lists this clone with a count of one. The rearrangement joins TRBV7-6 to TRBJ2-1; the match to TRBD2 covers 7 bases. J was trimmed by 3 bases and V by 1 base; bases with no gene match: 3. CDR3 size: 15 residues. CDR1 and CDR2 from the germline V gene are SGHVS and FNYEAQ. CDR3 loop: CASSLVPSGYNEQFF. The CDR3 coding sequence is TGTGCCAGCAGCTTAGTGCCTAGCGGCTACAATGAGCAGTTCTTC.

This rearrangement joins TRBV29-1 to TRBJ1-2; a possible D gene is TRBD1 (5 bases). This CDR3 contains 16 residues. Germline CDR1 and CDR2: SQVTM and ANQGSEA. Between the trimmed V and J ends, which lost 2 bases and 4 bases, there was a span of 20 bases. The CDR3 bases are TGCAGCGTTGAACCTCCTACCCCTCAGGGCGGCTATGGCTACACCTTC. It codes for CSVEPPTPQGGYGYTF.

CDR3 in amino acids: CASSPSTGIVAGELFF. CDR3 coding DNA: TGTGCCAGCAGCCCGTCGACAGGGATCGTGGCCGGGGAGCTGTTTTTT. The chain couples TRBV7-9 to TRBJ2-2, with TRBD1 matching 7 bases. The V and J ends lost 5 bases and 6 bases, in that order; junction bases with no gene match: 12. The length of the CDR3 is 16 residues. Germline lookup yields CDR1 SEHNR and CDR2 FQNEAQ (reference sequence).

The genes are TRBV7-9 and TRBJ2-7; a possible D gene is TRBD1 (5 bases). The germline gives CDR1 SEHNR, CDR2 FQNEAQ (reference sequence). Trimming took off 6 bases at V and 5 bases at J, with 17 bases between the two ends. This CDR3 comprises 14 residues. The CDR3 loop is CASSRAGNTHEQYF. The CDR3 coding sequence is TGTGCCAGCAGTCGGGCAGGGAATACCCACGAGCAGTACTTC.

V usage is TRBV13 and J usage is TRBJ2-1; TRBD2 matches at 7 bases. V shed 4 bases, J shed 0 bases, and the junction held 15 bases outside the gene matches. CDR3 length: 19 residues. In germline, CDR1 is PRHDT, CDR2 FYEKMQ (reference sequence). The CDR3: CASSSRGLLALSSYNEQFF. The CDR3 bases are TGTGCCAGCAGCTCACGCGGTCTACTAGCGTTAAGCTCCTACAATGAGCAGTTCTTC. The variable domain in full, completed from reference TRBV13 and TRBJ2-1, reads AAGVIQSPRHLIKEKRETATLKCYPIPRHDTVYWYQQGPGQDPQFLISFYEKMQSDKGSIPDRFSAQQFSDYHSELNMSSLELGDSALYFCASSSRGLLALSSYNEQFFGPGTRLTVL.

V and J are TRBV20-1 and TRBJ1-2; D is unclear. From germline, CDR1 is DFQATT and CDR2 SNEGSKA (reference sequence). This CDR3 contains 11 residues. V was shortened by 4 bases and J by 8 bases, with 11 bases between the two germline ends. The CDR3 DNA is TGCAGTGCTATCGTAGGTGAAGGCTACACCTTC. Amino acid sequence: CSAIVGEGYTF.

This clone was observed a handful of times. The CDR3 region has the DNA TGCAGCGTTCTTAGCGGGGGGGCCTATGAGCAGTTCTTC. The encoded protein is CSVLSGGAYEQFF. The chain uses TRBV29-1 and TRBJ2-1, with 11 bases aligning to TRBD2. The CDR3 extends over 13 amino acids. CDR1 and CDR2 from the germline V gene are SQVTM and ANQGSEA. The ends lost 5 bases at V and 8 bases at J; junction bases unmatched: 5.

V usage is TRBV6-5 and J usage is TRBJ1-5, with 9 positions matching TRBD1. Germline V gene data show CDR1 as MNHEY and CDR2 as SVGAGI. Germline trimming cut 6 bases from V and 5 bases from J; bases unmatched to any gene: 5. This CDR3 spans 14 amino acids. CDR3 protein: CASRSGQGDQPQHF. CDR3 nucleotide sequence: TGTGCCAGCAGATCGGGACAGGGAGATCAGCCCCAGCATTTT.

This chain links TRBV7-9 with TRBJ2-4, with D possibly TRBD2 on 6 matching bases. The germline V gene has CDR1 SEHNR and CDR2 FQNEAQ (reference sequence). Trimming stripped 4 bases from V and 8 bases from J, with 15 bases between. This CDR3 is built from 14 residues. The CDR3 sequence: CASSWGRPGDIQYF. The CDR3 DNA sequence: TGTGCCAGCAGCTGGGGCAGGCCGGGGGACATTCAGTACTTC.

This chain links TRBV19 with TRBJ2-5; D may be TRBD2 (6 bases). CDR3 length equals 16 residues. CDR1 is LNHDA and CDR2 is SQIVND in the germline V gene (reference sequence). V was pared by 5 bases and J by 6 bases, with 22 bases between. CDR3: CASSLQVSGPFQTQYF. The DNA for the CDR3 is TGTGCCAGTAGTCTCCAGGTTAGCGGACCCTTCCAGACCCAGTACTTC.

This clone was seen only a few times. The rearrangement uses TRBV7-2 and TRBJ2-1, with 11 bases that match TRBD2. The CDR3 extends over 15 amino acids. Trimming cost V 6 bases and J 7 bases; bases outside gene matches: 8. Germline lookup yields CDR1 SGHTA and CDR2 FQGNSA. This chain's CDR3 is CASRVLAGVGNEQFF. CDR3 bases: TGTGCCAGCAGGGTACTAGCGGGAGTGGGTAATGAGCAGTTCTTC.

In nucleotides, the CDR3 is TGTGCCAGCACCCCTGGGGGTGAATTAGGTGGCTACACCTTC. Translating it yields CASTPGGELGGYTF. The chain has TRBV6-5 and TRBJ1-2; D is perhaps TRBD1 (5 bases). The germline V gene has CDR1 MNHEY and CDR2 SVGAGI. This CDR3 is built from 14 residues. Trimming shortened V by 7 bases and J by 7 bases, and 19 bases separated the two germline ends.

This clone occurred a few times. The rearrangement links TRBV4-1 to TRBJ1-2; D perhaps matches TRBD1 (5 bases). The germline V gene has CDR1 MGHRA and CDR2 YSYEKL. The CDR3 runs 13 residues. Trimming took 3 bases from V and 10 from J, leaving 15 bases between them. The CDR3 DNA sequence: TGCGCCAGCAGCCAGGGCCTGGGACTAATCTACACCTTC. Amino acid sequence: CASSQGLGLIYTF.

This clone came up a few times. The chain links TRBV7-9 to TRBJ1-4; possibly TRBD1 for D (5 bases). The CDR3 length is 18 residues. Between the trimmed V and J ends, which lost 1 base and 7 bases, there was a span of 22 bases. CDR1 SEHNR and CDR2 FQNEAQ come from the germline V gene (reference sequence). Here the CDR3 DNA reads TGTGCCAGCAGCTTAGTCGGGGGGTACAGAAGAGAACCTGAAAAACTGTTTTTT. This codes for CASSLVGGYRREPEKLFF.

This sequence joins TRBV5-1 and TRBJ1-1; TRBD1 matches at 7 bases. With 4 bases clipped from V and 0 bases from J, the junction kept 3 bases outside the gene matches. Germline assignment: CDR1 SGHRS and CDR2 YFSETQ. The CDR3 is made up of 14 amino acids. CDR3 amino acids: CASSVTGVNTEAFF. CDR3 bases: TGCGCCAGCAGCGTTACAGGGGTGAACACTGAAGCTTTCTTT.